The 20 T cell receptor beta chains presented below share a single source sample, sequenced in a study of cytomegalovirus exposure and HLA in healthy donors (dated by TCRdb to the late 2010s). The library relied on the immunoSEQ multiplex PCR assay. For the multiplex PCR, a mixture combining 60 forward primers for TCR Vbeta segments and 13 reverse primers for TCR Jbeta segments was used. Drawn from immuneACCESS, this table holds only the in-frame rearrangements with V and J called that TCRdb kept. Clones are partly lost; checked studies trace under half to an unresolved V gene and leave the rest unexplained. The sample yields about 230,000 clones; approximately 84% were counted once. 0.2% to 0.25% of the sample is taken by the ten largest. The sequenced sample consisted of PBMCs. The receptors stem from a girl aged 2 to 9 in good health and CMV-seronegative.

CDR3 DNA sequence: TGCGCCAGCAGCTTGGTTTCTAGCGGGAGGATAGGCGAGCAGTACTTC. Protein product: CASSLVSSGRIGEQYF. The chain links TRBV5-1 to TRBJ2-7; 11 positions match TRBD2. The CDR3 runs 16 residues. Per the germline V gene, CDR1 is SGHRS and CDR2 is YFSETQ. V shed 0 bases, J shed 6 bases, and the junction held 8 bases outside the gene matches.

This clone appeared a single time. The V call is TRBV23-1, the J call TRBJ2-5; a possible D gene is TRBD2 (5 bases). TRBV23-1 belongs to the ORF category, with a function that is uncertain. V was clipped by 2 bases and J by 5 bases, with 12 bases between them. There are 14 residues in the CDR3. CDR3 DNA: TGCGCCAGCAGTCAAGAGGGAGAAAAGGAGACCCAGTACTTC. Translation gives CASSQEGEKETQYF.

The chain has TRBV25-1 and TRBJ2-5; a possible D gene is TRBD1 (5 bases). V lost 3 bases and J 7 bases, leaving 12 bases between the germline ends. CDR1 is MGHDK, CDR2 SYGVNS, per germline. The CDR3 totals 13 residues. CDR3 DNA: TGTGCCAGCAGTGATGTAGGAAGGGGGACCCAGTACTTC. It specifies CASSDVGRGTQYF.

DNA of the CDR3: TGCGCCAGCAGCTTGGCTAGCGGAGATACGCAGTATTTT. Amino acids: CASSLASGDTQYF. The chain has TRBV5-1 and TRBJ2-3, with 7 bases matching TRBD2. The germline gives CDR1 SGHRS, CDR2 YFSETQ. The CDR3 covers 13 residues. J gave up 5 bases and V 0 bases, and 0 bases lay outside the gene matches.

The J gene is TRBJ2-3, the V gene TRBV30; TRBD2 matches 10 bases. The CDR3 is 16 amino acids. Trimming cost V 5 bases and J 0 bases; bases outside gene matches: 8. CDR1 is GTSNPN, CDR2 SVGIG, per germline (reference sequence). The CDR3 protein is CAWGVILAGSTDTQYF. In DNA form, the CDR3 reads TGTGCCTGGGGGGTTATACTAGCGGGGAGCACAGATACGCAGTATTTT.

The chain links TRBV7-6 to TRBJ2-3; the match to TRBD2 covers 10 bases. V lost 5 bases to trimming and J lost 3 bases; unmatched junction nucleotides: 8. The CDR3 runs 16 residues. In germline, CDR1 is SGHVS, CDR2 FNYEAQ. The CDR3 here is CASSDPSGSLTDTQYF. The CDR3 bases are TGTGCCAGCAGCGACCCTAGCGGGAGTTTGACAGATACGCAGTATTTT.

The chain combines TRBV5-1 with TRBJ1-1; 7 nucleotides align to TRBD1. The CDR3 has 14 residues. V lost 0 bases to trimming and J lost 3 bases; unmatched junction nucleotides: 2. The germline gives CDR1 SGHRS, CDR2 YFSETQ. The CDR3 protein is CASSLAGGYTEAFF. CDR3 sequence (DNA): TGCGCCAGCAGCTTGGCAGGGGGATACACTGAAGCTTTCTTT.

This clone was seen just once. The chain carries TRBV19 and TRBJ1-5; D not certain. The ends were cut back, 3 bases at V and 4 bases at J, with 4 bases in the middle. Germline CDR1 is LNHDA and CDR2 is SQIVND (reference sequence). There are 12 residues in the CDR3. The CDR3: CASSMRNQPQHF. CDR3 bases: TGTGCCAGTAGTATGCGAAATCAGCCCCAGCATTTT. The variable domain in full, completed from reference TRBV19 and TRBJ1-5, reads DGGITQSPKYLFRKEGQNVTLSCEQNLNHDAMYWYRQDPGQGLRLIYYSQIVNDFQKGDIAEGYSVSREKKESFPLTVTSAQKNPTAFYLCASSMRNQPQHFGDGTRLSIL.

This clone was seen once. The rearrangement joins TRBV6-5 to TRBJ2-1; TRBD1 matches 10 bases. The germline CDR1 and CDR2 sequences are MNHEY and SVGAGI. Trimming at V came to 2 bases and at J to 6 bases, leaving 4 bases not matched to a gene. The CDR3 has 15 amino acids. CDR3 region: CASSYTGQGVNEQFF. The CDR3 nucleotides read TGTGCCAGCAGTTACACTGGACAGGGGGTCAATGAGCAGTTCTTC.

The chain employs TRBV10-2 and TRBJ1-6; D perhaps matches TRBD1 (5 bases). V was pared by 4 bases and J by 8 bases, with 12 bases between. Germline CDR1 is WSHSY and CDR2 is SAAADI. The CDR3 runs 14 residues. The CDR3 loop reads CASSGAGTYSPLHF. The CDR3 DNA reads as TGCGCCAGCAGTGGGGCGGGGACCTATTCACCCCTCCACTTT.

CDR3 bases: TGTGCCAGTAGTTTAACCGGGACTAGCGGGGGGGCCGTTAAAACCAAAAACATTCAGTACTTC. As protein: CASSLTGTSGGAVKTKNIQYF. The rearrangement joins TRBV19 to TRBJ2-4; 16 bases are shared with TRBD2. CDR3 length: 21 residues. The J segment lost 2 bases and the V segment lost 5 bases, leaving 15 bases of the junction unmatched. Germline assignment: CDR1 LNHDA and CDR2 SQIVND (reference sequence).

V gene TRBV5-6 combines with J gene TRBJ2-7, with 7 bases aligning to TRBD1. CDR3 length: 16 residues. The trim removed 2 bases at V and 4 bases at J, leaving 12 bases unmatched. Looked up from germline, CDR1 is SGHDT and CDR2 is YYEEEE. The CDR3 DNA sequence: TGTGCCAGCAGCTTCTATCGACAGGGCGGAACTTACGAGCAGTACTTC. The encoded protein is CASSFYRQGGTYEQYF. The whole variable domain, filled in from reference TRBV5-6 and TRBJ2-7, reads DAGVTQSPTHLIKTRGQQVTLRCSPKSGHDTVSWYQQALGQGPQFIFQYYEEEERQRGNFPDRFSGHQFPNYSSELNVNALLLGDSALYLCASSFYRQGGTYEQYFGPGTRLTVT.

V is TRBV23-1 and J is TRBJ2-3; D unresolved. Being an ORF, TRBV23-1 has a function that is uncertain. This CDR3 has 12 amino acids. V was cut by 7 bases and J by 2 bases, with 7 bases left in between. The DNA of the CDR3 is TGCGCCAGCAACCACTTCACAGATACGCAGTATTTT. Translation gives CASNHFTDTQYF.

The chain employs TRBV7-7 and TRBJ1-1; D call uncertain. The CDR3 runs to 14 residues. Germline V gene data show CDR1 as SSHAT and CDR2 as FNYEAQ (reference sequence). V was trimmed by 5 bases and J by 1 base, leaving 11 bases between them. CDR3 DNA: TGTGCCAGCAGCCCATATACAGCGAACACTGAAGCTTTCTTT. This encodes CASSPYTANTEAFF.

V is TRBV7-8 and J is TRBJ1-1, with D possibly being TRBD1 (6 bases). The V gene's germline CDR1 is SGHVS and CDR2 FQNEAQ. The germline V and J ends were trimmed by 4 bases and 7 bases, with 16 bases remaining between them. CDR3 length: 14 amino acids. The chain's CDR3 is CASSSLQGFNEAFF. Written as DNA, the CDR3 is TGTGCCAGCAGCTCGTTACAGGGATTCAATGAAGCTTTCTTT.

The chain has TRBV5-8 and TRBJ1-4; 8 bases are shared with TRBD1. The CDR3 covers 16 residues. Unmatched junction bases numbered 9, after V lost 3 bases and J lost 5 bases. The germline V gene has CDR1 SGHTS and CDR2 YDEGEE. This chain's CDR3 is CASSSGRTGLNEKLFF. In nucleotides, the CDR3 is TGTGCCAGCAGCTCTGGGCGGACAGGGCTGAATGAAAAACTGTTTTTT.

The gene calls are TRBV11-2 and TRBJ2-3; weak D call: TRBD1 (5 bases). Deletions cut 5 bases from V and 0 bases from J, with 12 bases between. The CDR3 runs to 15 residues. Germline V gene data show CDR1 as SGHAT and CDR2 as FQNNGV. CDR3 bases: TGTGCCAGCAGCGATAAGGGGCGGAGCACAGATACGCAGTATTTT. It translates to CASSDKGRSTDTQYF. Variable domain in full (rest from reference TRBV11-2 and TRBJ2-3): EAGVAQSPRYKIIEKRQSVAFWCNPISGHATLYWYQQILGQGPKLLIQFQNNGVVDDSQLPKDRFSAERLKGVDSTLKIQPAKLEDSAVYLCASSDKGRSTDTQYFGPGTRLTVL.

The chain uses TRBV5-1 and TRBJ1-6; 8 bases are a match to TRBD1. Unmatched junction bases numbered 3, after V lost 4 bases and J lost 0 bases. CDR3 length equals 16 residues. Germline-derived CDR1 and CDR2 are SGHRS and YFSETQ. The CDR3 DNA reads TGCGCCAGCAGCCTTGGACAGGGCTCCTATAATTCACCCCTCCACTTT. This codes for CASSLGQGSYNSPLHF.

The chain joins TRBV7-8 to TRBJ2-1; D uncertain. Between the trimmed V and J ends, which lost 8 bases and 0 bases, there was a span of 14 bases. Germline CDR1 is SGHVS and CDR2 is FQNEAQ. The length of the CDR3 is 15 residues. The CDR3 sequence: CASFRYLSSYNEQFF. Written as DNA, the CDR3 is TGTGCCAGCTTTCGGTACCTGAGCTCCTACAATGAGCAGTTCTTC.

A word on this clone: An end of the junction differs from the germline gene, which may be a read error. This chain connects TRBV9 to TRBJ2-1; D unresolved. This CDR3 has 11 amino acids. Germline CDR1 is SGDLS and CDR2 is YYNGEE. Here the CDR3 reads CASSSNNEQFF. The CDR3 coding sequence is TGTGCCAGCAGCTCCAACAATGAGCAGTTCTTC.